At least ten counts were recorded for the clone carrying this T cell receptor (beta chain). The time point is: blood at routine non-recurrence follow-up after resection. The data stem from a study of spatial heterogeneity in lung cancer. Study in general: Donation came from roughly 72 patients with untreated early-stage non-small cell lung cancer. Follow-up PBMC samples were sequenced when available, at a median of about 25 months after resection.

Unique molecular identifiers tagged every individual TCR cDNA molecule. TCRdb re-called the 5' RACE reads with MiXCR, one entry per CDR3 protein. The table lists 40,000 to 50,000 distinct CDR3 sequences, about 10% of them singletons. Germline V gives CDR1 SGHKS, CDR2 YYEKEE (reference sequence). Trimming took off 0 bases at V and 5 bases at J, with 8 bases between the two ends. The CDR3 contains 13 residues. The rearrangement links TRBV5-5 to TRBJ2-5; no clear D. The TCR originated in a female donor with early-stage non-small cell lung cancer. This specimen consisted of PBMCs, obtained at follow-up. CDR3 region: CASSLASTETQYF. In DNA, the CDR3 is TGTGCCAGCAGCTTGGCAAGCACGGAGACCCAGTACTTC.